Following are 13 T cell receptor beta chains from one sample sequenced in a study of Ad26.COV2.S vaccination and SARS-CoV-2 variants. Specified treatment: 15 to 20 received Ad26.COV2.S at low or high dose, single or two shots; several received placebo; per-sample allocation not given. After the first vaccine or placebo injection, samples were drawn on day 63. Generated by immunoSEQ multiplex PCR, the TCRdb table keeps only in-frame clones and is missing some. This table has more than 350,000 clones, roughly 90% appearing once. The sample consisted of peripheral blood, taken in a trial of Ad26.COV2.S vaccine versus placebo. The source is a person between 18 and 65 years old who received the Ad26.COV2.S COVID-19 vaccine or a placebo.

V usage is TRBV28 and J usage is TRBJ2-7; D is possibly TRBD2 (5 bases). The CDR3 has 16 residues. Germline CDR1 reads MDHEN; CDR2 reads SYDVKM. Deletions cut 5 bases from V and 0 bases from J, with 17 bases between. The CDR3 region is CASSPYGLPSSYEQYF. The CDR3 DNA sequence: TGTGCCAGCAGTCCCTACGGACTGCCTAGCTCCTACGAGCAGTACTTC.

The V gene is TRBV5-4, the J gene TRBJ1-2; TRBD1 agrees at 8 bases. In germline, CDR1 is SGHNT, CDR2 YYREEE (reference sequence). This CDR3 is built from 14 residues. The J segment lost 4 bases and the V segment lost 4 bases, leaving 6 bases of the junction unmatched. CDR3 in amino acids: CASSRQGSGYGYTF. The CDR3 DNA reads TGTGCCAGCAGCCGACAGGGGTCGGGCTATGGCTACACCTTC.

This chain links TRBV18 with TRBJ2-1; 9 bases agree with TRBD2. The V segment lost 3 bases and the J segment 6 bases; nucleotides outside the gene matches: 6. This CDR3 contains 15 residues. Germline V CDR1 and CDR2: KGHSH, LQKENI. The CDR3 bases are TGTGCCAGCTCACCCACCGGGACTAGCCCCAATGAGCAGTTCTTC. Its translation is CASSPTGTSPNEQFF. Together with reference TRBV18 and TRBJ2-1, the CDR3 gives the full variable domain: NAGVMQNPRHLVRRRGQEARLRCSPMKGHSHVYWYRQLPEEGLKFMVYLQKENIIDESGMPKERFSAEFPKEGPSILRIQQVVRGDSAAYFCASSPTGTSPNEQFFGPGTRLTVL.

The chain is built from TRBV7-2 and TRBJ2-1; 10 bases are shared with TRBD2. The length of the CDR3 is 17 residues. CDR1 and CDR2 (germline): SGHTA, FQGNSA. Germline trimming cut 5 bases from V and 0 bases from J; bases unmatched to any gene: 7. CDR3 in amino acids: CASSLGLADLSYNEQFF. The CDR3 region has the DNA TGTGCCAGCAGCCTCGGACTAGCGGATCTCTCCTACAATGAGCAGTTCTTC.

V is TRBV19 and J is TRBJ2-5; 7 bases map to TRBD2. With 4 bases clipped from V and 5 bases from J, the junction kept 10 bases outside the gene matches. This CDR3 is built from 15 residues. Germline CDR1 and CDR2: LNHDA and SQIVND (reference sequence). CDR3 DNA sequence: TGTGCCAGTAGTACGGGGGGTGTAACCTGGGAGACCCAGTACTTC. Its protein is CASSTGGVTWETQYF.

The rearrangement joins TRBV7-9 to TRBJ2-3; perhaps TRBD2 as D (5 bases). CDR1 and CDR2 (germline): SEHNR, FQNEAQ (reference sequence). Trimming removed 4 bases from V and 2 bases from J, with 16 bases in between. This CDR3 has 16 amino acids. The chain's CDR3 is CASSSLRLANTDTQYF. The CDR3 nucleotides read TGTGCCAGCAGCTCGTTGAGATTAGCGAACACAGATACGCAGTATTTT. The entire variable domain, with the rest obtained from reference TRBV7-9 and TRBJ2-3, is as follows: DTGVSQNPRHKITKRGQNVTFRCDPISEHNRLYWYRQTLGQGPEFLTYFQNEAQLEKSRLLSDRFSAERPKGSFSTLEIQRTEQGDSAMYLCASSSLRLANTDTQYFGPGTRLTVL.

The V and J genes are TRBV7-9 and TRBJ1-1; TRBD1 is a possible D gene (6 bases). The CDR3 length is 15 residues. The germline V gene has CDR1 SEHNR and CDR2 FQNEAQ (reference sequence). V gave up 5 bases and J gave up 1 base, with 14 bases separating them. CDR3 nucleotide sequence: TGTGCCAGCAGCCCCTATCAGGGGTGGAACACTGAAGCTTTCTTT. Amino acid sequence: CASSPYQGWNTEAFF.

The chain joins TRBV19 to TRBJ2-5; D gene uncertain. The CDR3 length is 13 residues. V lost 7 bases, J lost 2 bases, and 11 bases lay in between. CDR1 is LNHDA, CDR2 SQIVND, per germline (reference sequence). The CDR3 DNA reads as TGTGCCAGTAAGGAGTGGCAGCAAGAGACCCAGTACTTC. Translating gives CASKEWQQETQYF.

This clone was detected only a few times. The chain recombines TRBV18 with TRBJ1-3; the match to TRBD1 covers 7 bases. Germline CDR1 and CDR2: KGHSH and LQKENI. The CDR3 loop spans 18 amino acids. With V trimmed by 1 base and J by 2 bases, 11 bases remained unmatched. CDR3 loop: CASSPHRAGTAAGNTIYF. The CDR3 nucleotides read TGTGCCAGCTCACCACACAGAGCCGGGACAGCGGCTGGAAACACCATATATTTT.

The rearrangement uses TRBV11-2 and TRBJ1-5, with a possible D match to TRBD1 (5 bases). The CDR3 contains 14 residues. CDR1 and CDR2 (germline): SGHAT, FQNNGV. The V and J ends lost 1 base and 4 bases respectively, with 8 bases between them. In DNA form, the CDR3 reads TGTGCCAGCAGCTTAGGGGGGGAGAATCAGCCCCAGCATTTT. Translation: CASSLGGENQPQHF. The full variable domain, in which reference TRBV11-2 and TRBJ1-5 provide the parts outside the CDR3, is EAGVAQSPRYKIIEKRQSVAFWCNPISGHATLYWYQQILGQGPKLLIQFQNNGVVDDSQLPKDRFSAERLKGVDSTLKIQPAKLEDSAVYLCASSLGGENQPQHFGDGTRLSIL.

J is TRBJ2-2 and V is TRBV30, with 8 bases matching TRBD2. The CDR3 spans 14 residues. The ends lost 0 bases at V and 7 bases at J; junction bases unmatched: 4. Germline V gene data show CDR1 as GTSNPN and CDR2 as SVGIG (reference sequence). CDR3 protein: CAWSVGLAGGELFF. The CDR3 coding sequence is TGTGCCTGGAGTGTAGGACTAGCTGGCGGGGAGCTGTTTTTT. Together with reference TRBV30 and TRBJ2-2, the CDR3 gives the full variable domain: SQTIHQWPATLVQPVGSPLSLECTVEGTSNPNLYWYRQAAGRGLQLLFYSVGIGQISSEVPQNLSASRPQDRQFILSSKKLLLSDSGFYLCAWSVGLAGGELFFGEGSRLTVL.

This sequence joins TRBV11-2 and TRBJ1-1; D gene ambiguous. Germline CDR1 and CDR2: SGHAT and FQNNGV. Trimming removed 4 bases from V and 9 bases from J, with 12 bases in between. This CDR3 is 12 amino acids long. The CDR3 reads CASSSAGRKAFF. CDR3 nucleotides: TGTGCCAGCAGCTCAGCTGGCAGAAAAGCTTTCTTT.

This chain links TRBV30 with TRBJ2-5, with D tentatively TRBD1 (5 bases). Germline V gene lookup returns CDR1 GTSNPN and CDR2 SVGIG (reference sequence). Trimming pared 5 bases from V and 1 base from J, leaving 11 bases between. The CDR3 length is 13 residues. CDR3 in amino acids: CAWARQTQETQYF. The CDR3 coding sequence is TGTGCCTGGGCCCGACAGACCCAAGAGACCCAGTACTTC.